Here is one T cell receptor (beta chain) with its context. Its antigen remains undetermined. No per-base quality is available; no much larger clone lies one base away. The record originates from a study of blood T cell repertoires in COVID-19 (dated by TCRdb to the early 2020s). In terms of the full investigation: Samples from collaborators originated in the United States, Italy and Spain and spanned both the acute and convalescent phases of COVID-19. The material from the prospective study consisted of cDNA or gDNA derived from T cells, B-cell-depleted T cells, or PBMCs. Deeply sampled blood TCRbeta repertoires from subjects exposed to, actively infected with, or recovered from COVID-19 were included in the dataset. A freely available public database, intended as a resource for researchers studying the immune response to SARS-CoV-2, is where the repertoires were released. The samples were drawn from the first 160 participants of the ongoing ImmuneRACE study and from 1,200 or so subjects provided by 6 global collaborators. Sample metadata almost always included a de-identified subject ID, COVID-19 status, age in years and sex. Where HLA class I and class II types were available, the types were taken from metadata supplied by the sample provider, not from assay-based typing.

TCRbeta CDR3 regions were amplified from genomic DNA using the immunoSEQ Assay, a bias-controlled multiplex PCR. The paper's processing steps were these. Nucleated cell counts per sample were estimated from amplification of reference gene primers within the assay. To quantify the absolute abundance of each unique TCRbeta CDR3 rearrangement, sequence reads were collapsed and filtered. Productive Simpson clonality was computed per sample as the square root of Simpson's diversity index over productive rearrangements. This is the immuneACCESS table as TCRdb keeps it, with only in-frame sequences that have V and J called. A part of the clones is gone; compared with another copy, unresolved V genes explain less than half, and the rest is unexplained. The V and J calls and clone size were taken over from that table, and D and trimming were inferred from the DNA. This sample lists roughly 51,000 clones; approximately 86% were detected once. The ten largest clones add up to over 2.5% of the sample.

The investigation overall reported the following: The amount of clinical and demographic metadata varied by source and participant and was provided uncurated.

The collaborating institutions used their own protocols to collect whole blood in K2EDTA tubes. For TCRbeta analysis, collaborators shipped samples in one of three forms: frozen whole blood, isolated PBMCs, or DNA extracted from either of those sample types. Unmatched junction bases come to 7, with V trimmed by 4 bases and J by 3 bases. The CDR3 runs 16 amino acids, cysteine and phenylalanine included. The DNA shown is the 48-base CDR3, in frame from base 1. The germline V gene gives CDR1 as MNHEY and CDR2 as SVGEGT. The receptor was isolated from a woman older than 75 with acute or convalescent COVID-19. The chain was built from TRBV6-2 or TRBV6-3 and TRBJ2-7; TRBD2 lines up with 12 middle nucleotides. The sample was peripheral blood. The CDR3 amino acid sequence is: CASSLGLAGPIYEQYF. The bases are TGTGCCAGCAGTTTAGGACTAGCGGGGCCCATCTACGAGCAGTACTTC.